The 8 T cell receptor beta chains listed next were all sequenced from one sample in a study of cytomegalovirus exposure and HLA in healthy donors. PCR involved 60 Vbeta and 13 Jbeta primers. Generated by immunoSEQ multiplex PCR, the TCRdb table keeps only in-frame clones and is missing some. Among 100,000 or so clones listed, 74% were seen once. The sequenced sample was PBMCs. All receptors derive from a human donor in good health.

V is TRBV5-6 and J is TRBJ2-1; 7 bases match TRBD2. The CDR3 is 14 residues long. CDR1 SGHDT and CDR2 YYEEEE come from the germline V gene. V gave up 2 bases and J gave up 9 bases; unmatched junction bases: 8. The CDR3 DNA reads as TGTGCCAGCAGCTTTCGGGACTACGTTACTGAGCAGTTCTTC. It is translated as CASSFRDYVTEQFF.

The chain links TRBV2 to TRBJ2-5; D is possibly TRBD2 (6 bases). Looked up from germline, CDR1 is SNHLY and CDR2 is FYNNEI. Trimming removed 1 base from V and 2 bases from J, with 8 bases in between. This CDR3 is built from 14 residues. The CDR3 DNA reads as TGTGCCAGCAGTGAAGGGCGGGGTCAAGAGACCCAGTACTTC. Translating gives CASSEGRGQETQYF.

This chain connects TRBV6-5 to TRBJ2-2; 11 bases fit TRBD1. The V gene end was trimmed by 9 bases and the J gene end by 6 bases; junction bases not matched to a gene: 9. The CDR3 spans 15 residues. CDR1 MNHEY and CDR2 SVGAGI come from the germline V gene. The CDR3 DNA reads TGTGCCAGTGACAGCGGGACAGGGGGTGCCGGGGAGCTGTTTTTT. This codes for CASDSGTGGAGELFF.

For the CDR3, the DNA is TGTGCCAGCAGCTCGTGGGGGGTGATGAGCACAGATACGCAGTATTTT. Its protein product is CASSSWGVMSTDTQYF. V is TRBV7-2 and J is TRBJ2-3; the D gene is possibly TRBD2 (6 bases). Between the trimmed V and J ends, which lost 4 bases and 0 bases, there was a span of 14 bases. Germline V gene sequence: CDR1 SGHTA, CDR2 FQGNSA. CDR3 size: 16 residues.

The chain links TRBV27 to TRBJ2-7; TRBD2 matches 12 bases. This CDR3 is 17 amino acids long. After removal of 4 bases from V and 2 bases from J, the junction contained 9 bases not matched to a gene. In germline, CDR1 is MNHEY, CDR2 SMNVEV (reference sequence). Here the CDR3 reads CASSSPGLAGMAYEQYF. The CDR3 DNA sequence: TGTGCCAGCAGTTCCCCAGGACTAGCGGGGATGGCCTACGAGCAGTACTTC.

V usage is TRBV7-2 and J usage is TRBJ2-7; a possible D gene is TRBD2 (5 bases). Trimming took 6 bases from V and 6 from J, leaving 15 bases between them. This CDR3 spans 13 amino acids. Germline CDR1 is SGHTA and CDR2 is FQGNSA. Here the CDR3 reads CASRDLPATEQYF. The CDR3 bases are TGTGCCAGCAGGGACTTGCCCGCTACCGAGCAGTACTTC. Using reference TRBV7-2 and TRBJ2-7 for the parts outside the CDR3, the full variable domain is GAGVSQSPSNKVTEKGKDVELRCDPISGHTALYWYRQSLGQGLEFLIYFQGNSAPDKSGLPSDRFSAERTGGSVSTLTIQRTQQEDSAVYLCASRDLPATEQYFGPGTRLTVT.

There are a few counts of this clone. CDR3 protein: CASSGGTGGYQETQYF. Written as DNA, the CDR3 is TGCGCCAGCAGCGGGGGGACAGGGGGGTACCAAGAGACCCAGTACTTC. The chain uses TRBV5-1 and TRBJ2-5, with 11 bases lining up with TRBD1. This CDR3 is built from 16 residues. V lost 4 bases to trimming and J lost 0 bases; unmatched junction nucleotides: 5. CDR1 is SGHRS and CDR2 is YFSETQ in the germline V gene. Complete variable domain (other parts from reference TRBV5-1 and TRBJ2-5): KAGVTQTPRYLIKTRGQQVTLSCSPISGHRSVSWYQQTPGQGLQFLFEYFSETQRNKGNFPGRFSGRQFSNSRSEMNVSTLELGDSALYLCASSGGTGGYQETQYFGPGTRLLVL.

The rearrangement uses TRBV5-1 and TRBJ2-1; 8 positions agree with TRBD2. This CDR3 has 14 residues. The germline V gene encodes CDR1 SGHRS and CDR2 YFSETQ. Trimming removed 0 bases from V and 13 bases from J; junction bases left unmatched: 9. The CDR3 spells CASSLEAGVPSQFF. In DNA form, the CDR3 reads TGCGCCAGCAGCTTGGAAGCGGGGGTTCCCTCACAGTTCTTC.